What follows are 16 T cell receptor beta chains derived from one specimen sequenced in a study of CD8 T cells in ankylosing spondylitis. MiXCR, run by TCRdb on the 5' RACE reads, gives a single entry per CDR3 protein. Of about 220,000 distinct CDR3 sequences in the sample, 7% to 8% are singletons; the top ten hold over 12%. These receptors have no identified antigens. Study observations and caveats: Seemingly distinctive of ankylosing spondylitis blood was a TCR beta motif formed by eight highly homologous variants.

The specimen was blood, either unsorted or a sorted T cell fraction (not recorded which). Receptor source: a male donor with ankylosing spondylitis.

This clonotype was recorded at least ten times. The V call is TRBV11-2, the J call TRBJ2-5; D is possibly TRBD1 (5 bases). The length of the CDR3 is 17 residues. The germline V and J ends were trimmed by 2 bases and 1 base, with 17 bases remaining between them. In germline, CDR1 is SGHAT, CDR2 FQNNGV. DNA for the CDR3: TGTGCCAGCAGCTTAAGGCGCCTCAGGGAAGTCCAAGAGACCCAGTACTTC. Translating it yields CASSLRRLREVQETQYF.

The chain has TRBV19 and TRBJ1-2, with D possibly matching TRBD1 (5 bases). CDR1 and CDR2 (germline): LNHDA, SQIVND (reference sequence). V lost 4 bases to trimming and J lost 5 bases, with 14 bases between them. CDR3 size: 14 residues. In DNA form, the CDR3 reads TGTGCCAGTAGTACAGGGCCTTCGGAATATGGCTACACCTTC. It encodes CASSTGPSEYGYTF.

In this sample, this clonotype turned up many times. The chain recombines TRBV7-9 with TRBJ2-7, with a possible D match to TRBD1 (6 bases). The CDR3 contains 14 residues. Deletions cut 4 bases from V and 2 bases from J, with 12 bases between. CDR1 and CDR2 (germline): SEHNR, FQNEAQ (reference sequence). The CDR3 DNA is TGTGCCAGCAGCTCGACAGGAAACACCTACGAGCAGTACTTC. Its translation: CASSSTGNTYEQYF.

In this sample, this clonotype turned up many times. This chain uses TRBV6-2 or TRBV6-3 with TRBJ1-1; D gene ambiguous. Trimming took 6 bases from V and 0 from J, leaving 11 bases between them. The length of the CDR3 is 14 residues. Germline-derived CDR1 and CDR2 are MNHEY and SVGEGT. The CDR3 is CASSRLVVNTEAFF. CDR3 in DNA: TGTGCCAGCAGCCGCCTGGTGGTGAACACTGAAGCTTTCTTT.

There are many counts of this clonotype. The chain uses TRBV12-3 or TRBV12-4 and TRBJ1-2; TRBD1 might be the D (5 bases). There are 14 residues in the CDR3. With 4 bases removed from V and 4 bases from J, the gap between germline ends came to 13 bases. The CDR3 DNA is TGTGCCAGCAGTTGGGGGGGATCGAGCTATGGCTACACCTTC. Protein product: CASSWGGSSYGYTF.

This clonotype was found many times. J is TRBJ2-2 and V is TRBV7-9; D perhaps matches TRBD1 (5 bases). The germline V gene encodes CDR1 SEHNR and CDR2 FQNEAQ (reference sequence). The CDR3 is made up of 13 amino acids. Trimming removed 4 bases from V and 5 bases from J, with 8 bases in between. The CDR3 here is CASSSSGTGELFF. In nucleotides, the CDR3 is TGTGCCAGCAGCTCCTCAGGGACCGGGGAGCTGTTTTTT. The entire variable domain, with the rest obtained from reference TRBV7-9 and TRBJ2-2, is as follows: DTGVSQNPRHKITKRGQNVTFRCDPISEHNRLYWYRQTLGQGPEFLTYFQNEAQLEKSRLLSDRFSAERPKGSFSTLEIQRTEQGDSAMYLCASSSSGTGELFFGEGSRLTVL.

Ten or more counts support this clonotype. The chain joins TRBV28 to TRBJ2-2, with D possibly being TRBD2 (5 bases). CDR3 length: 13 amino acids. CDR1 is MDHEN and CDR2 is SYDVKM in the germline V gene. The V end lost 2 bases, the J end lost 4 bases, and 5 bases lay between the germline ends. CDR3 amino acids: CASSLGSTGELFF. In DNA, the CDR3 is TGTGCCAGCAGTTTAGGGAGCACCGGGGAGCTGTTTTTT.

This clonotype was counted a few times. The rearrangement joins TRBV4-3 to TRBJ2-3; D unresolved. Germline CDR1 LGHNA, CDR2 YSLEER. The V gene lost 4 bases and the J gene lost 2 bases, with 10 bases spanning the gap. The CDR3 contains 14 residues. The CDR3 sequence is CASSPGIATDTQYF. The CDR3 region has the DNA TGCGCCAGCAGCCCCGGTATAGCCACAGATACGCAGTATTTT.

This clonotype was recorded many times. The chain carries TRBV24-1 and TRBJ2-3; TRBD1 aligns across 7 bases. The V gene's germline CDR1 is KGHDR and CDR2 SFDVKD. CDR3 size: 15 residues. V shed 4 bases, J shed 5 bases, and the junction held 8 bases outside the gene matches. The CDR3 sequence is CATSDLRQGEDTQYF. As DNA, the CDR3 is TGTGCCACCAGTGACCTCCGACAGGGAGAAGATACGCAGTATTTT.

Turning to this clonotype: This may be a read error, as it is one base from a much larger clone. The conserved phenylalanine or tryptophan is not found at the CDR3 terminus, so this likely reflects a read error. The chain employs TRBV9 and TRBJ1-4; D is unresolved. Germline lookup yields CDR1 SGDLS and CDR2 YYNGEE. Trimming removed 0 bases from V and 8 bases from J, with 14 bases in between. CDR3 length: 15 residues. The CDR3, as DNA: TGTGCCAGCAGCGTAGCCGGAGGGCTGGGGGAAAAACTGTTTCTT. This gives the protein CASSVAGGLGEKLFL.

This clonotype was counted a few times. The gene calls are TRBV19 and TRBJ2-2; TRBD2 agrees at 10 bases. Germline lookup yields CDR1 LNHDA and CDR2 SQIVND (reference sequence). The CDR3 consists of 16 residues. The ends lost 7 bases at V and 0 bases at J; junction bases unmatched: 5. The CDR3: CASISSGGSNTGELFF. The DNA of the CDR3 is TGTGCCAGTATATCTAGCGGGGGATCGAACACCGGGGAGCTGTTTTTT.

In this sample, this clonotype turned up many times. The chain combines TRBV9 with TRBJ2-1, with 13 bases that match TRBD2. Losses at the gene ends were 2 bases for V and 6 bases for J; bases not matched to a gene: 2. Germline assignment: CDR1 SGDLS and CDR2 YYNGEE. CDR3 length equals 15 residues. The CDR3 bases are TGTGCCAGCAGCGTCACTAGCGGGAGGGCCAATGAGCAGTTCTTC. Its translation is CASSVTSGRANEQFF.

This clonotype was seen ten or more times. V and J are TRBV12-3 or TRBV12-4 and TRBJ2-3; 9 nucleotides agree with TRBD2. The CDR3 spans 15 residues. The V and J ends lost 6 bases and 3 bases, in that order; junction bases with no gene match: 7. CDR3 residues: CASSWGGRGTDTQYF. Written as DNA, the CDR3 is TGTGCCAGCAGCTGGGGCGGGAGGGGAACAGATACGCAGTATTTT.

The rearrangement joins TRBV12-3 or TRBV12-4 to TRBJ2-7; 11 bases fit TRBD2. Trimming at V came to 2 bases and at J to 0 bases, leaving 9 bases not matched to a gene. This CDR3 has 18 residues. The CDR3 DNA reads as TGTGCCAGCAGTTTACAGGGACTAGCGGAGCGGCACTCCTACGAGCAGTACTTC. Its translation: CASSLQGLAERHSYEQYF.

This clonotype has at least ten counts. The chain couples TRBV4-2 to TRBJ2-3, with 7 bases aligning to TRBD2. From germline, CDR1 is LGHNA and CDR2 YNFKEQ. This CDR3 has 18 residues. J lost 0 bases, V lost 1 base, and 10 bases had no gene match. CDR3 bases: TGTGCCAGCAGCCAAGTCCTGCGGGAGATTTCTAGCACAGATACGCAGTATTTT. This translates into CASSQVLREISSTDTQYF.

This clonotype was picked up a small number of times. V is TRBV27 and J is TRBJ1-1; TRBD1 is a possible D gene (6 bases). Trimming pared 0 bases from V and 0 bases from J, leaving 11 bases between. The CDR3 is made up of 16 amino acids. CDR1 is MNHEY, CDR2 SMNVEV, per germline (reference sequence). The CDR3 is CASSLSPGTLNTEAFF. In DNA, the CDR3 is TGTGCCAGCAGTTTATCGCCGGGGACATTGAACACTGAAGCTTTCTTT.